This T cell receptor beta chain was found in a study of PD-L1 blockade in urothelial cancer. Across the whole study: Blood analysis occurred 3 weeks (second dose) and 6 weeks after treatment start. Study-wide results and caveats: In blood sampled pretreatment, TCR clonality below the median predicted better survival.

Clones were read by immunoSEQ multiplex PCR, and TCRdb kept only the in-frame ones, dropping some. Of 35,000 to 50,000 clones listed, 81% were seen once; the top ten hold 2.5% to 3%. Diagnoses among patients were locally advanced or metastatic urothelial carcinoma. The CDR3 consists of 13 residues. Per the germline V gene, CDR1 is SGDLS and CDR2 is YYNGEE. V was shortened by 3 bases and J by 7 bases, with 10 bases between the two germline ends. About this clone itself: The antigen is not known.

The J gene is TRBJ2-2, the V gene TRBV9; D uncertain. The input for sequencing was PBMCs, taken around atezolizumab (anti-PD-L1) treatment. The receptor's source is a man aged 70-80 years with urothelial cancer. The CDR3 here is CASSAHENGELFF. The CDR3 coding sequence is TGTGCCAGCAGCGCCCATGAGAACGGGGAGCTGTTTTTT.